This T cell receptor (beta chain) was observed in a study of T cell repertoires in cytomegalovirus infection. On the study more broadly: Indications came from public TCR beta signatures; they pointed to CMV infection and to a matching HLA type.

TCRdb ran MiXCR on the reads and lists one entry per CDR3 protein. Of around 360,000 distinct CDR3 sequences listed, roughly 34% are singletons. Broader study findings: The response measured ex vivo was dominated by TCR beta clonotypes (HLA-C-restricted and CMV-specific). People with CMV and the relevant HLA were identified by cumulative public TCR beta family frequency.

This clonotype occurred a few times. As yet, its antigen is unknown. The J segment lost 3 bases and the V segment lost 6 bases, leaving 7 bases of the junction unmatched. This CDR3 region has 16 residues. The genes are TRBV12-3 or TRBV12-4 and TRBJ2-2, with 10 bases that match TRBD1. This TCR derives from a human donor in good health (CMV status not recorded). Some clones in this sample may be carry-over from other donors' samples. The sample in question was cultured PBMCs, obtained from culture after CMV antigen stimulation. This chain's CDR3 is CASRRSGTGDTGELFF. CDR3 coding DNA: TGTGCCAGCAGGCGGTCCGGGACAGGGGACACCGGGGAGCTGTTTTTT.